This T cell receptor (beta chain) was recovered during a study of T and B cells in COVID-19 patients. Germline V gene lookup returns CDR1 SGHTA and CDR2 FQGNSA. Trimming took off 3 bases at V and 6 bases at J, with 10 bases between the two ends. This CDR3 has 13 residues. A note on this clonotype: What it binds is not known.

From blood, about 220-500 ng of genomic DNA served as TRB template. Whole-study results and caveats: Of 2,331 TCR clusters found only in the recovered cohort, approximately 34 had low generation probability. Active COVID-19 showed highly clonal TRB repertoires; recovery showed diversity and richness above healthy donors. Sorted SARS-CoV-2-responsive or tetramer+ T cells and CD4+, regulatory and CD8+ subsets were not yet sequenced.

Multiplex PCR with BIOMED2 TRB-A/B primer pools amplified TRB rearrangements. TCRdb processed the multiplex PCR reads anew with MiXCR; each CDR3 protein has one entry. Found here are almost 2,500 distinct CDR3 sequences, almost 25% of them singletons; the top ten hold about two thirds. This chain connects TRBV7-2 to TRBJ2-3; D not resolved. Material for sequencing was blood. The receptor was isolated from a human donor with active COVID-19. DNA for the CDR3: TGTGCCAGCAGCTTTAGTGTAGGCGATACGCAGTATTTT. Protein: CASSFSVGDTQYF.